The rows below give T cell receptor beta chains drawn from one sample of a study of CD8+CD57+ T cells in acquired aplastic anemia. One entry per CDR3 protein results from TCRdb running MiXCR on the reads. The sample lists about 130,000 distinct CDR3 sequences, roughly 50% occurring once. The sequencing input was sorted CD4+, CD8+, or CD8+CD57+ T cells (not recorded which) from PBMCs. The receptors were sampled from a human donor in good health, serving as a control. Each CDR3 is given with its conserved first and last residue. The D gene is left open where the match is weak. The listing skips clone size in some rows; elsewhere it reads once, few, many or a size class.

>TRBJ2-7|TRBD1|.|TRBV10-3
TGTGCCATCAGTGCCTTGGGGGGACAGGGTTTAAGGGAGCAGTACTTC
CAISALGGQGLREQYF
>TRBJ2-7|TRBD2|many|TRBV6-2/TRBV6-3
TGTGCCAGCAGTTACTCCCTCGGGGTAGCGGGGTCCTCCTACGAGCAGTACTTC
CASSYSLGVAGSSYEQYF
>TRBJ1-6|.|.|TRBV6-4
TGTGCCAGCAGTTTACGGGGGTATAATTCACCCCTCCACTTT
CASSLRGYNSPLHF
>TRBJ1-6|.|.|TRBV2
TGTGCCAGCAGTGAAGGCGGACTATGGGCACCCCTCCACTTT
CASSEGGLWAPLHF
>TRBJ2-3|TRBD2|.|TRBV20-1
TGCAGTGCTAACTTAGCGGGGACTATGCCGTCGAATACGCAGTATTTT
CSANLAGTMPSNTQYF
>TRBJ1-6|TRBD1|.|TRBV10-3
TGTGCCATCAGTGACATCGGACAGGGTGCTTCGGCCCTCCACTTT
CAISDIGQGASALHF
>TRBJ1-5|.|.|TRBV10-2
TGCGCCAGCAGTGAGTTTGGCGGGGCCCAGAATCAGCCCCAGCATTTT
CASSEFGGAQNQPQHF
>TRBJ2-3|.|many|TRBV20-1
TGCAGTGCTAGAGACCCTTACCTCGATACGCAGTATTTT
CSARDPYLDTQYF
>TRBJ2-7|.|.|TRBV12-3/TRBV12-4
TGTGCCAGCAGTTTCGGCAGGGCGTACGAGCAGTACTTC
CASSFGRAYEQYF
>TRBJ1-2|.|many|TRBV19
TGTGCCGGGCGACAGGTGGGAACTAACTATGGCTACACCTTC
CAGRQVGTNYGYTF
>TRBJ1-2|.|once|TRBV2
TGTGCCAGCAGTGAGGTCAGGGCGGTAGTAGTTGGCTACACCTTC
CASSEVRAVVVGYTF
>TRBJ2-7|TRBD1|.|TRBV10-1
TGCGCCAGCAGTGGGTCTCCAGGGGGAACGGCCAACGAGCAGTACTTC
CASSGSPGGTANEQYF
>TRBJ2-7|.|few|TRBV7-9
TGTGCCAGCAGCTCGACTAGGCTCTACGAGCAGTACTTC
CASSSTRLYEQYF
>TRBJ1-4|.|.|TRBV19
TGTGCCAGTAGTATTGGGTTCGGGGCGGGGGAAAAACTGTTTTTT
CASSIGFGAGEKLFF
>TRBJ2-6|.|many|TRBV19
TGTGCCAGTAGTCCAGAGGGGGTCAAGTCTGGGGCCAACGTCCTGACTTTC
CASSPEGVKSGANVLTF
>TRBJ1-2|TRBD1|many|TRBV4-2
TGTGCCAGCAGCCAAGATCGAGGGACAGGGGACGGCTACACCTTC
CASSQDRGTGDGYTF
>TRBJ2-7|TRBD1|.|TRBV7-2
TGCGCCAGCAGGGGACAGGGCCCCCACGAGCAGTACTTC
CASRGQGPHEQYF
>TRBJ1-2|.|many|TRBV14
TGTGCCAGCAGCCAAGATTTGATAGGGAGGAGGGGCCATGGCTACACCTTC
CASSQDLIGRRGHGYTF
>TRBJ2-2|.|.|TRBV10-2
TGCGCCAGCAGTTGGGGCAGTCCGAACACCGGGGAGCTGTTTTTT
CASSWGSPNTGELFF
>TRBJ1-1|.|.|TRBV11-1
TGTGCCAGCAGAAACCAGGACGGACCGATGAACACTGAAGCTTTCTTT
CASRNQDGPMNTEAFF
>TRBJ1-4|.|many|TRBV7-2
TGTGCCAGCAGCCGACGGTTGAATGAAAAACTGTTTTTT
CASSRRLNEKLFF
>TRBJ1-4|TRBD1|.|TRBV4-2
TGTGCCAGCAGCCCCGGCCGGGACAGTAATGAAAAACTGTTTTTT
CASSPGRDSNEKLFF
>TRBJ1-4|TRBD1|many|TRBV5-4
TGTGCCAGCAGCAGGGCCGGGACAGCTAATGAAAAACTGTTTTTT
CASSRAGTANEKLFF
>TRBJ2-7|TRBD1|.|TRBV7-8
TGTGCCAGCAGATTATCGTCCGGGACAGCTGACGAGCAGTACTTC
CASRLSSGTADEQYF
>TRBJ2-1|.|.|TRBV25-1
TGTGCCAGCAACAGGGGGGGCGCCTACAATGAGCAGTTCTTC
CASNRGGAYNEQFF
>TRBJ2-2|.|.|TRBV7-9
TGTGCCACCCAATTGGACGGCGCGAACACCGGGGAGCTGTTTTTT
CATQLDGANTGELFF
>TRBJ2-7|TRBD1|.|TRBV15
TGTGCCACCAGAGGAGAGGGGGCGTTGTACGAGCAGTACTTC
CATRGEGALYEQYF
>TRBJ1-2|TRBD1|.|TRBV24-1
TGTGCCACCAGTGAGCCGGGACAGGGGACTGGCTACACCTTC
CATSEPGQGTGYTF
>TRBJ1-1|.|many|TRBV7-3
TGTGCCAGCAGCTTAACCCAGAGGGCACCGCTGGGGATGAACACTGAAGCTTTCTTT
CASSLTQRAPLGMNTEAFF
>TRBJ1-2|.|many|TRBV7-2
TGTGCCAGCAGCTTCGGGGGGCCTAACTATGGCTACACCTTC
CASSFGGPNYGYTF
>TRBJ2-1|.|once|TRBV29-1
TGCAGCGCGCAGGTATACAATGAGCAGTTCTTC
CSAQVYNEQFF
>TRBJ1-2|.|.|TRBV7-6
TGTGCCAGCAGCTTAGGTGGGGGGGCCGGAGGCTACACCTTC
CASSLGGGAGGYTF
>TRBJ1-1|TRBD1|medium-sized|TRBV2
TGTGCCAGCAGTGAGACAGGGTTTGCCACTGAAGCTTTCTTT
CASSETGFATEAFF
>TRBJ2-5|.|.|TRBV6-1
TGTGCCAGCAGTGCCGGAGGGGGGGCCTATGAGACCCAGTACTTC
CASSAGGGAYETQYF
>TRBJ1-1|.|many|TRBV9
TGTGCCAGCAGCGGAACCGGGACGGCTCCTATTCGGGAAGCTTTCTTT
CASSGTGTAPIREAFF
>TRBJ2-6|.|few|TRBV15
TGTGCCACCAGCAGAGGCTTCGGGGTTGGGGCCAACGTCCTGACTTTC
CATSRGFGVGANVLTF
>TRBJ2-1|.|few|TRBV27
TGTGCCAGCAGTTCATCACCGGGGGGACAGAAGCCCTACAATGAGCAGTTCTTC
CASSSSPGGQKPYNEQFF
>TRBJ1-3|TRBD1|.|TRBV18
TGTGCCAGCTCACCAGGACAGGGGAGCTCTGGAAACACCATATATTTT
CASSPGQGSSGNTIYF
>TRBJ1-1|TRBD1|many|TRBV6-5
TGTGCCAGCAATGCTGGGACAGGGGGCTTGAACACTGAAGCTTTCTTT
CASNAGTGGLNTEAFF
>TRBJ1-2|.|.|TRBV24-1
TGTGCCACCAGTGGGGGGAGCAGGGAGCATGGCTACACCTTC
CATSGGSREHGYTF
>TRBJ1-1|.|few|TRBV2
TGTGCCAGCAGTGGTCGACTGACTTTCTTT
CASSGRLTFF
>TRBJ1-6|.|.|TRBV10-2
TGCGCCAGCAGTGACGGGGTTGGCAGTTCACCCCTCCACTTT
CASSDGVGSSPLHF
>TRBJ2-5|TRBD2|few|TRBV7-3
TGTGCCAGCAGCTTGAGCGGGAGCGAGACCCAGTGCTTC
CASSLSGSETQCF
>TRBJ2-1|.|.|TRBV20-1
TGCAGTGCTAGTGGGGGCCTGGGGAAGAATGAGCAGTTCTTC
CSASGGLGKNEQFF